These 13 T cell receptor beta chains originate from one sample sequenced in a study of Graves' ophthalmopathy and Graves' hyperthyroidism. RNA transcripts provided the template for amplifying TCR beta CDR3 regions. HTBI-primed first-round RT-PCR preceded second-round multiplex PCR. TCRdb reprocessed the multiplex PCR reads with MiXCR, giving one entry per CDR3 protein. The table has some 240,000 distinct CDR3 sequences, 40% to 50% seen once. Specimen: peripheral blood. All receptors come from an adult man with Graves' ophthalmopathy.

A note on this clonotype: One end of the junction fails to match germline, which may point to a read error. The CDR3 DNA reads as TGTGCCAGCAGCCCAGCCCTCCTTGGACAGGACTTGGGACACTTC. Amino acid sequence: CASSPALLGQDLGHF. The V and J genes are TRBV7-2 and TRBJ2-5; 7 bases align to TRBD1. Germline V lookup: CDR1 SGHTA, CDR2 FQGNSA. The CDR3 covers 15 residues.

This sequence joins TRBV20-1 and TRBJ1-5; D is undetermined. The CDR3 totals 13 residues. Deletions cut 6 bases from V and 4 bases from J, with 13 bases between. The germline CDR1 and CDR2 sequences are DFQATT and SNEGSKA (reference sequence). CDR3 protein: CSALARGNQPQHF. CDR3 in DNA: TGCAGTGCCCTCGCGCGGGGAAATCAGCCCCAGCATTTT.

This chain connects TRBV29-1 to TRBJ1-2; TRBD1 is a possible D gene (5 bases). The V end lost 6 bases, the J end lost 1 base, and 12 bases lay between the germline ends. This CDR3 region has 13 residues. Germline V lookup: CDR1 SQVTM, CDR2 ANQGSEA. As DNA, the CDR3 is TGCAGCGTCCACTCCCAGGGTAACTATGGCTACACCTTC. Translated, it gives CSVHSQGNYGYTF.

The genes are TRBV2 and TRBJ2-5; D may be TRBD1 or TRBD2 (6 bases each). The V gene lost 5 bases and the J gene lost 4 bases, with 14 bases spanning the gap. The CDR3 has 14 amino acids. Germline V CDR1 and CDR2: SNHLY, FYNNEI. The CDR3 nucleotides are TGTGCCAGCAGTTTCCACGGAGGGGGAGAGACCCAGTACTTC. Translating gives CASSFHGGGETQYF. The full variable domain, in which reference TRBV2 and TRBJ2-5 provide the parts outside the CDR3, is EPEVTQTPSHQVTQMGQEVILRCVPISNHLYFYWYRQILGQKVEFLVSFYNNEISEKSEIFDDQFSVERPDGSNFTLKIRSTKLEDSAMYFCASSFHGGGETQYFGPGTRLLVL.

In regard to this clonotype: Being one base from a much bigger clone, this may be a read error. The chain links TRBV2 to TRBJ1-6; the D gene is possibly TRBD1 (6 bases). Looked up from germline, CDR1 is SNHLY and CDR2 is FYNNEI. The CDR3 spans 17 residues. This CDR3 is CASSDGAGAIYNPPLHF. The CDR3 region has the DNA TGTGCCAGCAGTGACGGAGCAGGGGCAATCTATAATCCACCCCTCCACTTT.

This clonotype appeared a single time. This chain connects TRBV6-1 to TRBJ1-2; D might be TRBD1 (6 bases). The CDR3 covers 13 residues. The germline V gene encodes CDR1 MNHNS and CDR2 SASEGT. V was pared by 2 bases and J by 6 bases, with 10 bases between. CDR3 DNA sequence: TGTGCCAGCAGTGAAAACAACAGGGATGGCTACACCTTC. Amino acids: CASSENNRDGYTF.

This clonotype was recorded a few times. The V call is TRBV6-6, the J call TRBJ2-7; D gene unclear. The V end lost 2 bases, the J end lost 10 bases, and 9 bases lay between the germline ends. The CDR3 has 11 amino acids. Germline V gene data show CDR1 as MNHNY and CDR2 as SVGAGI (reference sequence). The CDR3 sequence: CASSYGQAQYF. CDR3 DNA: TGTGCCAGCAGTTACGGGCAGGCTCAGTACTTC.

This clonotype was found once. This chain uses TRBV7-9 with TRBJ1-5, with 8 nucleotides matching TRBD1. The length of the CDR3 is 15 residues. The germline gives CDR1 SEHNR, CDR2 FQNEAQ (reference sequence). V shed 3 bases, J shed 7 bases, and the junction held 8 bases outside the gene matches. The CDR3 is CASSFGQGLGQPQHF. In nucleotides, the CDR3 is TGTGCCAGCAGCTTCGGACAGGGACTAGGCCAGCCCCAGCATTTT.

The gene calls are TRBV7-9 and TRBJ2-5; tentative D call: TRBD2 (5 bases). Trimming took off 5 bases at V and 5 bases at J, with 21 bases between the two ends. This CDR3 is 16 amino acids long. CDR1 and CDR2 (germline): SEHNR, FQNEAQ (reference sequence). For the CDR3, the DNA is TGTGCCAGCAGCCCCCGCTTAGAGGGTAGAGGGGAGACCCAGTACTTC. Its protein is CASSPRLEGRGETQYF.

This chain uses TRBV29-1 with TRBJ2-7; 9 bases fit TRBD1. The CDR3 extends over 14 amino acids. Germline loops: CDR1 SQVTM, CDR2 ANQGSEA. J was trimmed by 2 bases and V by 1 base; bases with no gene match: 3. The CDR3 loop reads CSVEGDRDPYEQYF. The CDR3 nucleotides read TGCAGCGTTGAAGGGGACAGGGACCCCTACGAGCAGTACTTC.

The gene calls are TRBV12-3 or TRBV12-4 and TRBJ1-2; D not resolved. The CDR3 has 14 residues. The V end lost 5 bases, the J end lost 4 bases, and 14 bases lay between the germline ends. The CDR3, as DNA: TGTGCCAGCAGTCCTAGGACCGCTCTCTATGGCTACACCTTC. It is translated as CASSPRTALYGYTF.

Many counts were recorded for this clonotype. The rearrangement joins TRBV20-1 to TRBJ1-2, with unresolved D. The CDR3 runs to 11 residues. Trimming shortened V by 4 bases and J by 0 bases, and 3 bases separated the two germline ends. The V gene's germline CDR1 is DFQATT and CDR2 SNEGSKA (reference sequence). Here the CDR3 reads CSATANYGYTF. CDR3 nucleotides: TGCAGTGCTACAGCTAACTATGGCTACACCTTC.

J is TRBJ1-5 and V is TRBV19; 10 positions match TRBD1. Germline assignment: CDR1 LNHDA and CDR2 SQIVND (reference sequence). V trimming: 4 bases; J trimming: 2 bases; junction bases outside the gene matches: 5. The CDR3 totals 16 residues. CDR3 coding DNA: TGTGCCAGTAGTAGCGACAGGGGGCCGGGCAATCAGCCCCAGCATTTT. Its translation is CASSSDRGPGNQPQHF.